This TCR beta chain was sequenced in a study of patients and donors after allogeneic stem cell transplantation. One entry per CDR3 protein, called by TCRdb with MiXCR from the RT-PCR reads. This sample yields roughly 880,000 distinct CDR3 sequences, of which under 20% are seen a single time; roughly 6.4% belongs to the top ten. V was cut by 1 base and J by 5 bases, with 11 bases left in between. This CDR3 is 14 amino acids long. The V gene's germline CDR1 is SNHLY and CDR2 FYNNEI. The source material was blood, either unsorted or a sorted T cell fraction (not recorded which). The TCR comes from a human donor who was either an allogeneic HSCT recipient or a stem cell or donor lymphocyte infusion donor (not recorded which). It is not recorded whose cells these are; they may come from a transplant donor. This chain joins TRBV2 and TRBJ2-5, with D possibly called TRBD1 or TRBD2 (6 bases each). The CDR3 region is CASSEGRGPETQYF. DNA for the CDR3: TGTGCCAGCAGTGAAGGCCGGGGGCCGGAGACCCAGTACTTC.